A selection of T cell receptor beta chains follows, all from one sample in a study of beta chain features in type 1 diabetes. Only in-frame clones appear in the TCRdb table, and some are missing; sequencing was by immunoSEQ multiplex PCR. Counted here are approximately 170,000 clones, about 9.1% occurring once; the ten biggest clones make up 2% to 2.5%. The material sequenced was central memory CD4+ T cells from blood. Receptor source: a woman under 30 in good health. Both conserved end residues are part of each CDR3. The D gene is left open where the match is weak. Clone size is given for some rows only: seen once, a few or many times, or a class if the clone is expanded.

abundance: few
d_gene: TRBD1
j_gene: TRBJ2-3
v_gene: TRBV6-6
CDR3aa: CASSSTGGDTQYF
CDR3nt: TGTGCCAGCAGTTCTACAGGGGGAGATACGCAGTATTTT

abundance: few
d_gene: TRBD1
j_gene: TRBJ2-2
v_gene: TRBV7-2
CDR3aa: CASSPTGDWVGELFF
CDR3nt: TGTGCCAGCAGCCCGACAGGGGACTGGGTCGGGGAGCTGTTTTTT

abundance: few
d_gene: -
j_gene: TRBJ2-1
v_gene: TRBV7-2
CDR3aa: CASSFGQSNEQFF
CDR3nt: TGTGCCAGCAGCTTCGGACAGAGCAATGAGCAGTTCTTC

abundance: few
d_gene: -
j_gene: TRBJ1-2
v_gene: TRBV2
CDR3aa: CASKSALANYGYTF
CDR3nt: TGTGCCAGTAAGAGCGCCTTGGCTAACTATGGCTACACCTTC

abundance: -
d_gene: TRBD1
j_gene: TRBJ2-7
v_gene: TRBV2
CDR3aa: CASSVDRDLYEQYF
CDR3nt: TGTGCCAGCAGTGTCGACAGGGATCTCTACGAGCAGTACTTC

abundance: -
d_gene: -
j_gene: TRBJ2-1
v_gene: TRBV7-8
CDR3aa: CASSLGGAGGSYNEQFF
CDR3nt: TGTGCCAGCAGCTTAGGAGGAGCAGGAGGATCCTACAATGAGCAGTTCTTC

abundance: -
d_gene: TRBD1
j_gene: TRBJ2-3
v_gene: TRBV5-1
CDR3aa: CASSSSAGQGTDTQYF
CDR3nt: TGCGCCAGCAGCTCCTCGGCGGGACAGGGCACAGATACGCAGTATTTT

abundance: -
d_gene: -
j_gene: TRBJ2-3
v_gene: TRBV25-1
CDR3aa: CASSEPGGDTQYF
CDR3nt: TGTGCCAGCAGTGAGCCAGGAGGCGATACGCAGTATTTT

abundance: -
d_gene: TRBD2
j_gene: TRBJ2-7
v_gene: TRBV4-2
CDR3aa: CASSQLQREPEQYF
CDR3nt: TGTGCCAGCAGCCAACTCCAGCGGGAGCCGGAGCAGTACTTC

abundance: -
d_gene: TRBD2
j_gene: TRBJ2-5
v_gene: TRBV7-2
CDR3aa: CASSLDWLAARETQYF
CDR3nt: TGTGCCAGCAGCTTAGATTGGCTAGCGGCGAGGGAGACCCAGTACTTC

abundance: few
d_gene: TRBD1
j_gene: TRBJ2-2
v_gene: TRBV27
CDR3aa: CASRTGGHTGELFF
CDR3nt: TGTGCCAGCCGGACAGGGGGCCACACCGGGGAGCTGTTTTTT

abundance: many
d_gene: TRBD1
j_gene: TRBJ2-7
v_gene: TRBV18
CDR3aa: CASSPEGQSSYEQYF
CDR3nt: TGTGCCAGCTCACCCGAGGGACAGTCCTCCTACGAGCAGTACTTC

abundance: -
d_gene: TRBD2
j_gene: TRBJ2-1
v_gene: TRBV5-1
CDR3aa: CASSLPGLASNEQFF
CDR3nt: TGCGCCAGCAGCTTGCCGGGACTAGCGAGTAATGAGCAGTTCTTC

abundance: many
d_gene: -
j_gene: TRBJ2-2
v_gene: TRBV30
CDR3aa: CAWSRGGTDSGELFF
CDR3nt: TGTGCCTGGAGTAGAGGGGGTACGGATAGCGGGGAGCTGTTTTTT

abundance: few
d_gene: TRBD1
j_gene: TRBJ1-2
v_gene: TRBV7-2
CDR3aa: CASSPRQGGYTF
CDR3nt: TGTGCCAGCAGCCCACGACAGGGAGGTTACACCTTC

abundance: -
d_gene: -
j_gene: TRBJ1-1
v_gene: TRBV29-1
CDR3aa: CSVSRTLANTEAFF
CDR3nt: TGCAGCGTATCACGCACCCTGGCGAACACTGAAGCTTTCTTT

abundance: -
d_gene: TRBD1
j_gene: TRBJ2-5
v_gene: TRBV5-1
CDR3aa: CASSLTPGTGAETQYF
CDR3nt: TGCGCCAGCAGCTTGACCCCCGGGACAGGGGCAGAGACCCAGTACTTC

abundance: few
d_gene: -
j_gene: TRBJ2-3
v_gene: TRBV5-4
CDR3aa: CASSLVEDTQYF
CDR3nt: TGTGCCAGCAGCCTCGTAGAGGATACGCAGTATTTT

abundance: -
d_gene: TRBD2
j_gene: TRBJ2-1
v_gene: TRBV5-1
CDR3aa: CASSLKLTSGTSYNEQFF
CDR3nt: TGCGCCAGCAGCTTGAAATTGACTAGCGGGACCTCCTACAATGAGCAGTTCTTC

abundance: -
d_gene: -
j_gene: TRBJ2-3
v_gene: TRBV29-1
CDR3aa: CSVDLSLIEYF
CDR3nt: TGCAGCGTTGATTTGTCTTTAATCGAGTATTTT